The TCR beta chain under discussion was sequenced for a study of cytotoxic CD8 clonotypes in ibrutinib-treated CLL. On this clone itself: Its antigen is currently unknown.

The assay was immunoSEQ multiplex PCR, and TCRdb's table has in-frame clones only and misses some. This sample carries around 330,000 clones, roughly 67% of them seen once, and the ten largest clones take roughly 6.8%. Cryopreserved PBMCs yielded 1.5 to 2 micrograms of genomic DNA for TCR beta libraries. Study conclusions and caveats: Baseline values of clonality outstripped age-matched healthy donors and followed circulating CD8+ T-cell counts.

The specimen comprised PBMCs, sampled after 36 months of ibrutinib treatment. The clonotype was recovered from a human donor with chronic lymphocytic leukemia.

CDR3 sequence (DNA): TGCGCCAGCAGCCAAGTCTCTGGGGCCAACGTCCTGACTTTC. Its protein product is CASSQVSGANVLTF. This chain links TRBV4-1 with TRBJ2-6; unclear D gene. The germline CDR1 and CDR2 sequences are MGHRA and YSYEKL. V shed 1 base and J shed 0 bases, with 1 base lying between them. The CDR3 consists of 14 residues.